Below, one TCR beta chain is given with its context. It lacks a known antigen. Within one base of it there is no much larger clone, and no base qualities were kept. Via the germline V gene, CDR1 is MDHEN and CDR2 SYDVKM. The junction carries 13 bases between V and J, which are trimmed by 3 bases and 1 base respectively. Spanning cysteine to phenylalanine, the CDR3 consists of 15 amino acids. The entry retains the CDR3 DNA only, 45 bases that are in frame from base 1. Each PCR received spiked-in synthetic TCR analog templates so that absolute template abundance could be estimated from read counts. Using the immunoSEQ assay, TCRbeta CDR3 regions were amplified from genomic DNA with bias-controlled V and J gene primers. Sequencing of rearranged TCRbeta segments was done at approximately 20X coverage. Processing in the source paper ran as follows. Sequencing errors were corrected by clustering and CDR3s were annotated against IMGT to assign V, D and J genes. Only productive TCRbeta rearrangements were used in downstream analyses, excluding out-of-frame or stop-codon sequences. Clonality was computed as one minus Shannon entropy normalized by the log of the number of unique productive sequences. Clones differing between time points or between blood and tumor were identified by Fisher's exact test with Benjamini-Hochberg correction at adjusted p below 0.01. TCRdb stores this immuneACCESS table with in-frame sequences only. Part of the clones is absent; in the studies checked, under half of the shortfall reflects unresolved V genes, and no reason is known for the rest. The DNA was the basis for D and trimming; V, J and clone size are from that table. Across this sample there are under 50,000 clones, with approximately 86% seen only once. The top ten clones comprise roughly 23% of the sample.

These data are taken from a study of PD-L1 blockade in urothelial cancer (dated by TCRdb to 2016 to 2017). Describing the broader study: Every patient began therapy in 2014 and was given atezolizumab 1,200 mg intravenously every 3 weeks. About 85% of the roughly 29 patients were males with bladder-origin urothelial cancer, and about 65% of the roughly 30 reported a prior smoking history. Patients had an ECOG performance status of 0 or 1 and had received between 0 and 3 prior chemotherapy regimens. Blood samples were analyzed at two time points: 3 weeks after treatment start (second dose) and 6 weeks after treatment start. Blood samples gave median yields of around 140,000 T cells and over 80,000 unique TCRs, along with a median clonality of about 0.084. Somatic, immune and clinical correlates of response to PD-L1 blockade with atezolizumab in urothelial cancer were the focus of an exploratory multi-omic analysis. Pretreatment tumor samples and matched peripheral blood, collected serially before and after atezolizumab treatment, underwent TCR sequencing. Durable clinical benefit meant progression-free survival longer than 6 months, and TCR features were also tested against progression-free and overall survival. In the same patients, whole exome sequencing and RNA sequencing of pretreatment tumors were performed in addition to TCR sequencing. Under ten patients achieved durable clinical benefit and 20 did not. Some 29 patients had pretreatment blood TCR-seq, roughly 25 had at least one posttreatment blood collection, and roughly 25 had tumor TCR-seq.

Beyond this particular receptor, the publication reports: A pretreatment peripheral blood TCR clonality below the median was linked to improved progression-free and overall survival. At 3 weeks after the start of treatment, tumor-associated TCR clones in peripheral blood had expanded more in patients with durable benefit (n ≈ 24, p = 0.022). Small sample size (n ≈ 30) and many exploratory analyses mean the results are intended to be hypothesis-generating.

Reading the label with the study, this specimen's time point is: peripheral blood 6 weeks after treatment start. A cohort of 25 to 30 patients with locally advanced or metastatic urothelial carcinoma, treated at Memorial Sloan Kettering on a trial protocol, was included. Peripheral blood mononuclear cells were collected pretreatment and during treatment, with between 1 and 8 total time points obtained per patient. The Qiagen DNeasy Blood extraction kit was used to purify genomic DNA from total PBMCs and tumor samples. PBMCs were collected pretreatment and during treatment, and were isolated and stored as previously described.

The rearranged segments are TRBV28 and TRBJ2-7; TRBD1 could be the D gene, as 5 bases match. This material consisted of PBMCs, taken around atezolizumab (anti-PD-L1) treatment. The source is a man in his fifties or sixties with urothelial cancer. In nucleotide form, the sequence is TGTGCCAGCAGTTTCGGCAGGGAAATATCCTACGAGCAGTACTTC. Translated, it gives CASSFGREISYEQYF.